This TCR beta chain was identified in a study of T-cell reconstitution after alpha-beta-depleted transplantation in children. Unique molecular identifiers were incorporated during preparation of the TCRbeta library. TCRdb redid the calling of the PCR reads with MiXCR, one entry per CDR3 protein. This table has approximately 400,000 distinct CDR3 sequences, approximately 11% appearing once. There are many counts of this clonotype. Sequencing was performed on PBMCs from the stem cell graft donor, taken from the stem cell graft. The clonotype was recovered from a human donor who donated a stem cell graft to a child with acute myeloid leukemia.

CDR3 in DNA: TGCAGTGCTAGGCGATCGGGAGCCAGCAATCAGCCCCAGCATTTT. Its protein product is CSARRSGASNQPQHF. The rearrangement links TRBV20-1 to TRBJ1-5; D is ambiguous. The V gene's germline CDR1 is DFQATT and CDR2 SNEGSKA (reference sequence). The CDR3 has 15 amino acids. Trimming cost V 3 bases and J 1 base, with 13 bases left between them.